Sequencing of this TCR beta chain was carried out in a study of T cells after yellow fever vaccination (dated by TCRdb to between 2018 and 2021). Regarding the study in general: The SMART-Seq v4 Ultra Low Input RNA kit was used to prepare libraries from fractions with low cell numbers. Two healthy male donors, one aged 18 to 29 and one aged 30 to 40 years, made up the cohort. To follow T-cell clones before and after primary and booster YFV17D yellow fever vaccination, bulk TCR alpha and beta repertoires were sequenced over time. Bulk PBMC replicates and cell subsets were isolated from blood drawn at multiple timepoints before and after both primary and secondary immunization. Paper-wide results and their limitations: Because abundant contaminating clonotypes from the bulk population could be contained in FACS-sorted repertoires, computational filtering was required. Only two donors were included in the study, so the extent to which the findings can be generalized is limited. A small fraction of clonotypes appeared in both the CD4 and CD8 compartments, likely as a result of convergent recombination. The secondary T-cell response was weaker than the primary response but faster, peaking on day 5 instead of day 15. Most clones expanded after primary vaccination were re-detected after the booster (around 96% of CD4 and around 88% of CD8), suggesting broad memory maintenance.

Synthesis of TCR cDNA relied on 5'RACE template switching, a step that introduced a universal primer site along with unique molecular identifiers. cDNA synthesis was primed from both the TCR alpha and TCR beta constant segments. Two PCR steps were used to amplify libraries, with sample barcodes and sequencing adapters being added in the second step. Sequencing of libraries was done on Illumina HiSeq 2500 (2x100 bp) or NovaSeq (2x150 bp). The paper's processing steps were these. Demultiplexing of reads and collapsing into UMI consensus sequences were performed with MIGEC, and V(D)J alignment was carried out with MiXCR. Clonotypes responding to the vaccine were identified with edgeR on replicate PBMC samples, with the criteria of FDR below 0.01 and a log2 fold change above 5 up to day 15. Each bulk clonotype was labeled CD4 or CD8 based on which sequenced repertoire, CD4 or CD8, contained the clonotype at higher abundance. TCRdb reworked the public reads: Q25 trimming with fastp, MiXCR clone assembly, productive beta chains retained. CDR3 protein duplicates are merged, each entry listing the most common genes and DNA. In this record, the V and J calls reflect TCRdb's handling and not the investigators' own analysis. This sample comprises about 500,000 distinct CDR3 sequences, about a sixth of them detected only once. The ten most abundant clones make up roughly 17% of the sample.

Reading the label with the study, this specimen's treatment or condition is: live attenuated yellow fever vaccine strain. At each blood-draw timepoint, two biological replicates of bulk PBMCs were collected. PBMCs were isolated from peripheral blood using a standard Ficoll-Paque protocol. TriZol was used to extract RNA from bulk PBMCs, from CD4 and CD8 fractions, and from dextramer-positive and dextramer-negative fractions. Notes on this clonotype: What this receptor recognizes is not known. No clone much larger than this one lies a single base away; base qualities are absent.

CDR1 and CDR2 are drawn from the germline V gene: SGHRS, YFSETQ. The CDR3 holds 18 amino acids from the cysteine to the phenylalanine. Only the CDR3 part of the read is kept: 54 bases, read in frame from the first base. Trimming costs V 4 bases and J 1 base, and their ends lie 20 bases apart. This specimen was PBMCs, taken about 5 days after the first yellow fever vaccination. The chain is made from TRBV5-1 and TRBJ2-2, and TRBD1 may be the D gene, going by 5 matching bases. This clonotype originated in a man aged 18 to 35 who received the YFV17D yellow fever vaccine. The sequenced DNA is TGCGCCAGCAGCCACGTTGGGGCGAACGCTAGGAACACCGGGGAGCTGTTTTTT. Its protein is CASSHVGANARNTGELFF.